The T cell receptor (beta chain) under discussion was sequenced for a study of blood T cell repertoires in COVID-19. About the research overall: T cells, B-cell-depleted T cells, or PBMCs supplied cDNA or gDNA.

Authors' processing steps: Quantification of nucleated cells was approximated via reference gene primer amplification. Only in-frame clones appear in the TCRdb table, and some are missing; sequencing was by immunoSEQ multiplex PCR. The DNA gave D and trimming, while V, J and clone size come from that table. This sample has about 69,000 clones, with approximately 83% found just once. CDR3 length: 14 amino acids. The V end lost 3 bases, the J end lost 7 bases, and 13 bases lay between the germline ends. Germline V gives CDR1 LNHNV, CDR2 YYDKDF (reference sequence). V and J are TRBV15 and TRBJ1-3; unclear D gene. The sequence was obtained from a man aged 40-49 years with COVID-19, enrolled during active disease. Material: peripheral blood. The CDR3 coding sequence is TGTGCCACCAGCAGTCGAGTGCCGGTTAACACCATATATTTT. It codes for CATSSRVPVNTIYF.